The next 17 T cell receptor beta chains were all read from a single sample in a study of cytomegalovirus exposure and HLA in healthy donors. Primers included in the PCR were 60 Vbeta and 13 Jbeta primers. Repertoires were generated with immunoSEQ multiplex PCR, while TCRdb's copy carries only in-frame clones and drops some. The table lists 150,000 or so clones. Sequencing used PBMCs. These receptor sequences come from a woman aged 50 to 65 in good health and CMV-seronegative.

The CDR3 loop is CASSIGTGGASDTEAFF. The DNA of the CDR3 is TGTGCCAGTAGTATAGGGACAGGGGGCGCTTCGGACACTGAAGCTTTCTTT. The V and J genes are TRBV19 and TRBJ1-1; 11 bases are a match to TRBD1. CDR3 length equals 17 residues. V was clipped by 1 base and J by 3 bases; unmatched bases: 7. The germline gives CDR1 LNHDA, CDR2 SQIVND (reference sequence).

The DNA of the CDR3 is TGTGCCAGCAGCTTACCCTCCTCCTACGAGCAGTACTTC. It translates to CASSLPSSYEQYF. The chain uses TRBV7-2 and TRBJ2-7; D unresolved. The germline CDR1 and CDR2 sequences are SGHTA and FQGNSA. CDR3 size: 13 residues. V gave up 2 bases and J gave up 0 bases, with 5 bases separating them.

This chain's CDR3 is CASPRTSGTLNTGELFF. The CDR3 nucleotides read TGTGCCAGCCCACGGACTAGCGGAACCCTGAACACCGGGGAGCTGTTTTTT. The gene calls are TRBV18 and TRBJ2-2; TRBD2 matches 10 bases. V trimming: 8 bases; J trimming: 1 base; junction bases outside the gene matches: 10. Germline-derived CDR1 and CDR2 are KGHSH and LQKENI. CDR3 length equals 17 residues.

The chain couples TRBV15 to TRBJ2-1; 10 positions agree with TRBD1. The ends lost 6 bases at V and 0 bases at J; junction bases unmatched: 2. The CDR3 covers 15 residues. Germline CDR1 reads LNHNV; CDR2 reads YYDKDF (reference sequence). CDR3 residues: CATRGQGSSYNEQFF. In nucleotides, the CDR3 is TGTGCCACCAGGGGACAGGGGAGCTCCTACAATGAGCAGTTCTTC.

The J gene is TRBJ2-7, the V gene TRBV4-3; 7 bases are a match to TRBD1. V trimming: 6 bases; J trimming: 9 bases; junction bases outside the gene matches: 14. The CDR3 spans 14 residues. The germline CDR1 and CDR2 sequences are LGHNA and YSLEER. Here the CDR3 reads CASSHTGAPGGQYF. The CDR3 nucleotides are TGCGCCAGCAGTCACACAGGGGCTCCTGGGGGGCAGTACTTC.

The chain links TRBV15 to TRBJ2-3; the match to TRBD2 covers 10 bases. Germline lookup yields CDR1 LNHNV and CDR2 YYDKDF (reference sequence). J gave up 2 bases and V 7 bases, and 9 bases lay outside the gene matches. The CDR3 length is 16 residues. CDR3 protein: CATTPELAGATDTQYF. The CDR3, as DNA: TGTGCCACCACCCCAGAGCTAGCGGGGGCCACAGATACGCAGTATTTT. The whole variable domain, filled in from reference TRBV15 and TRBJ2-3, reads DAMVIQNPRYQVTQFGKPVTLSCSQTLNHNVMYWYQQKSSQAPKLLFHYYDKDFNNEADTPDNFQSRRPNTSFCFLDIRSPGLGDTAMYLCATTPELAGATDTQYFGPGTRLTVL.

The rearrangement joins TRBV19 to TRBJ2-3, with 9 bases matching TRBD2. After removal of 0 bases from V and 4 bases from J, the junction contained 8 bases not matched to a gene. The CDR3 spans 17 residues. The germline V gene has CDR1 LNHDA and CDR2 SQIVND (reference sequence). The CDR3 here is CASSIEGGSGSADTQYF. The CDR3 coding sequence is TGTGCCAGTAGTATAGAGGGGGGTAGCGGGAGCGCAGATACGCAGTATTTT.

This chain joins TRBV5-6 and TRBJ2-7; TRBD1 aligns across 10 bases. CDR3 length: 13 amino acids. J lost 4 bases, V lost 6 bases, and 4 bases had no gene match. Per germline, CDR1 SGHDT and CDR2 YYEEEE. The CDR3 reads CASTRDRGYEQYF. CDR3 sequence (DNA): TGTGCCAGCACCCGGGACAGGGGTTACGAGCAGTACTTC.

The chain is built from TRBV27 and TRBJ2-3, with TRBD1 as a possible D gene (5 bases). V was trimmed by 6 bases and J by 1 base, leaving 14 bases between them. CDR1 is MNHEY, CDR2 SMNVEV, per germline (reference sequence). This CDR3 comprises 15 residues. Here the CDR3 reads CASRLRVQGTDTQYF. The CDR3 DNA follows: TGTGCCAGCAGGCTCAGGGTCCAGGGCACAGATACGCAGTATTTT.

The V gene is TRBV18, the J gene TRBJ1-5; D remains ambiguous. V was shortened by 2 bases and J by 5 bases, with 10 bases between the two germline ends. The CDR3 runs 14 residues. CDR1 and CDR2 (germline): KGHSH, LQKENI. The CDR3 nucleotides read TGTGCCAGCTCACCAAGCGGCGGAGATCAGCCCCAGCATTTT. Translating gives CASSPSGGDQPQHF.

This chain uses TRBV13 with TRBJ2-7; 9 bases agree with TRBD2. The CDR3 consists of 16 residues. V lost 7 bases and J lost 2; bases outside the gene matches: 12. CDR1 is PRHDT, CDR2 FYEKMQ, per germline (reference sequence). CDR3 sequence (DNA): TGTGCCAGCACCGGGACTAGCAGAACGCCCCCCTACGAGCAGTACTTC. Residues: CASTGTSRTPPYEQYF.

This chain joins TRBV30 and TRBJ2-5; D remains ambiguous. The J call may be wrong; the DNA end is better matched by TRBJ2-7. The CDR3 extends over 15 amino acids. The germline V gene encodes CDR1 GTSNPN and CDR2 SVGIG (reference sequence). CDR3 bases: TGTGCCTGGAGTGCCCCCCACGAGTGGAGCTACGAGCAGTACTTC. Translation: CAWSAPHEWSYEQYF.

CDR3 nucleotide sequence: TGTGCCAGCAGCCCACCCAGGGCCTCAAGCTCTGGAAACACCATATATTTT. It codes for CASSPPRASSSGNTIYF. The V and J genes are TRBV7-9 and TRBJ1-3; D perhaps matches TRBD1 (5 bases). The CDR3 runs to 17 residues. The ends were cut back, 5 bases at V and 0 bases at J, with 17 bases in the middle. Germline V lookup: CDR1 SEHNR, CDR2 FQNEAQ (reference sequence).

The V call is TRBV30, the J call TRBJ1-4; tentatively, D is TRBD1 (5 bases). The CDR3 runs 15 residues. V lost 4 bases to trimming and J lost 5 bases, with 17 bases between them. Germline lookup yields CDR1 GTSNPN and CDR2 SVGIG (reference sequence). In DNA form, the CDR3 reads TGTGCCTGGAACGGGGGGACGGCTAACAATGAAAAACTGTTTTTT. It codes for CAWNGGTANNEKLFF.

The V and J genes are TRBV4-3 and TRBJ2-7; D might be TRBD1 (6 bases). CDR1 is LGHNA and CDR2 is YSLEER in the germline V gene. The CDR3 runs 14 residues. V dropped 1 base and J dropped 4 bases, with 11 bases sitting between them. The CDR3 reads CASSQGTVLYEQYF. DNA of the CDR3: TGCGCCAGCAGCCAAGGGACAGTCTTGTACGAGCAGTACTTC.

The rearrangement joins TRBV30 to TRBJ2-7; 10 positions agree with TRBD2. CDR1 is GTSNPN and CDR2 is SVGIG in the germline V gene (reference sequence). This CDR3 has 14 residues. V dropped 2 bases and J dropped 3; count of bases not matched to a gene: 4. CDR3 nucleotide sequence: TGTGCCTGGAGTCGGGCTAGCGGGAGCTACGAGCAGTACTTC. It encodes CAWSRASGSYEQYF.

This chain connects TRBV6-1 to TRBJ1-5; no reliable D call. CDR3 size: 14 residues. Germline V gene data show CDR1 as MNHNS and CDR2 as SASEGT. The V end lost 3 bases, the J end lost 2 bases, and 8 bases lay between the germline ends. In DNA form, the CDR3 reads TGTGCCAGCAGTGATTTTGAGGGCAATCAGCCCCAGCATTTT. This encodes CASSDFEGNQPQHF.